This T cell receptor beta chain was obtained from a study of T cell clusters in autoimmune cytopenias. Across the study: A median of about 50,000 TRB reads per sample yielded a median roughly 2,500 distinct clonotypes. Whole-study findings and limits: Exclusive TRB clusters were around 2.9-fold more numerous in healthy donors than in active autoimmune hepatitis.

Measured by frequency, this clonotype is medium-sized. Antigen: not known. This CDR3 is 12 amino acids long. Germline loops: CDR1 DFQATT, CDR2 SNEGSKA (reference sequence). Multiplex touch-down PCR amplified TRB using TRB-A and TRB-B pools in one tube. TCRdb reprocessed the multiplex PCR reads and stores each CDR3 protein as one record, lacking DNA. The sample table includes about 9,500 distinct CDR3 sequences. Each sample's input was around 250 ng genomic DNA, 38,000 or so genome equivalents. Sequenced sample: peripheral blood. The chain uses TRBV20-1 and TRBJ1-2. The sequence derives from a human donor with an autoimmune cytopenia or autoimmune hepatitis (not recorded which). This chain's CDR3 is CSATSWIRSYTF.